This T cell receptor beta chain was captured in a study of T cell responses to AZD1222 COVID-19 vaccine. Study-wide results and limits: The number of AZD1222 recipients seropositive at baseline was only five or six.

A note on this clone: Its antigen is unidentified.

The CDR3 runs 11 residues. CDR1 MDHEN and CDR2 SYDVKM come from the germline V gene. V shed 4 bases and J shed 13 bases, with 8 bases lying between them. Repertoires were generated with immunoSEQ multiplex PCR, while TCRdb's copy carries only in-frame clones and drops some. This table holds tens of thousands of clones, 84% found once. Sequencing used peripheral blood, obtained on day 0 of AZD1222 vaccination. The TCR was taken from an adult in good health. The rearrangement joins TRBV28 to TRBJ1-6; no definite D call. The CDR3 DNA reads as TGTGCCAGCAGTTCACGGGAGCCCCTCCACTTT. This sequence encodes CASSSREPLHF.